This T cell receptor (beta chain) is drawn from a study of blood T cell repertoires in COVID-19. Study information: Sites in the United States, Italy and Spain provided acute and convalescent COVID-19 samples.

The repertoire was sequenced with immunoSEQ multiplex PCR; TCRdb's copy has only in-frame clones and lacks some. Of about 190,000 clones detected, 70% to 90% appear once; the ten largest clones hold 6.2%. This CDR3 is built from 17 residues. V lost 4 bases to trimming and J lost 5 bases; unmatched junction nucleotides: 8. Germline assignment: CDR1 SGHNT and CDR2 YENEEA. The chain couples TRBV11-3 to TRBJ2-5, with 15 nucleotides matching TRBD2. This receptor was taken from a woman aged 40 to 50 who had recovered from COVID-19. The specimen sequenced was peripheral blood. CDR3 nucleotide sequence: TGTGCCAGCAGCTCCGGACTAGCGGGAGGGCCCGAGGAGACCCAGTACTTC. Translation: CASSSGLAGGPEETQYF.